Shown below are 31 T cell receptor beta chains from a single sample sequenced in a study of T cells after yellow fever vaccination (dated by TCRdb to about 2019). Libraries were built with 5' RACE. TCRdb names Illumina HiSeq 2500 as the instrument used. Clones were called with MiXCR by TCRdb after fastp trimmed the public reads at Q25, and only in-frame beta chains were retained. Each CDR3 protein appears once, grouped with its most common genes and DNA. For this sample there are roughly 240,000 distinct CDR3 sequences; roughly 6.3% appear just once. About 0.95% of the sample is in the top ten clones. This specimen's treatment or condition label, interpreted: live attenuated yellow fever vaccine strain. This specimen was CD4+ T cells sorted from PBMCs, taken on the day of the yellow fever booster vaccination. These TCRs come from a man aged 25-45 years who received the YFV17D yellow fever vaccine.

The table lists this clonotype with many counts. The rearrangement uses TRBV6-4 and TRBJ2-1; 11 nucleotides align to TRBD2. The CDR3 sequence is 15 residues long. Germline V gene data show CDR1 as MRHNA and CDR2 as SNTAGT. With 5 bases clipped from V and 8 bases from J, the junction kept 8 bases outside the gene matches. CDR3 amino acids: CASSPTSGRTYEQFF. CDR3 in DNA: TGTGCCAGCAGTCCTACTAGCGGGAGAACCTATGAGCAGTTCTTC.

V usage is TRBV11-1 and J usage is TRBJ2-1, with D tentatively TRBD1 (6 bases). The CDR3 runs to 19 residues. CDR1 and CDR2 from the germline V gene are SGHAT and FQDESV (reference sequence). V was trimmed by 4 bases and J by 7 bases, leaving 29 bases between them. CDR3 DNA: TGTGCCAGCAGCTCGAGACAGGCTCCTACGGTCCGATTTTCGAATGAGCAGTTCTTC. It specifies CASSSRQAPTVRFSNEQFF.

This clonotype was seen at least ten times. The chain combines TRBV11-2 with TRBJ2-2; TRBD2 agrees at 10 bases. The CDR3 covers 18 residues. Germline loops: CDR1 SGHAT, CDR2 FQNNGV. V lost 5 bases and J lost 4; bases outside the gene matches: 13. The CDR3: CASSPKGFGTSATGELFF. Written as DNA, the CDR3 is TGTGCCAGCAGCCCGAAAGGGTTCGGGACTAGCGCCACCGGGGAGCTGTTTTTT.

In this sample, this clonotype turned up many times. The J gene is TRBJ2-7, the V gene TRBV5-1; no definite D call. V gave up 4 bases and J gave up 1 base, with 9 bases separating them. Per germline, CDR1 SGHRS and CDR2 YFSETQ. The CDR3 runs 13 residues. The CDR3 DNA reads TGCGCCAGCAGCGACGTGGTTTCCTACGAGCAGTACTTC. This translates into CASSDVVSYEQYF.

There are a few counts of this clonotype. The chain employs TRBV20-1 and TRBJ2-1, with D tentatively TRBD2 (5 bases). The germline V gene has CDR1 DFQATT and CDR2 SNEGSKA (reference sequence). Trimming took off 7 bases at V and 0 bases at J, with 13 bases between the two ends. The CDR3 totals 14 residues. In DNA form, the CDR3 reads TGCAGTGGGTCATCGGGGAGCTCCTACAATGAGCAGTTCTTC. This codes for CSGSSGSSYNEQFF.

The rearrangement joins TRBV7-9 to TRBJ2-1; D gene uncertain. CDR1 and CDR2 (germline): SEHNR, FQNEAQ (reference sequence). The V end lost 5 bases, the J end lost 9 bases, and 23 bases lay between the germline ends. CDR3 length: 16 residues. CDR3 DNA: TGTGCCAGCAGCCCTCTTATAGACATGGTTAATGTTGAGCAGTTCTTC. Protein sequence: CASSPLIDMVNVEQFF.

The CDR3 is CATSDTSRDILAGPYQETQYF. CDR3 DNA sequence: TGTGCCACCAGTGACACGTCCCGGGACATCTTAGCGGGCCCGTACCAAGAGACCCAGTACTTC. The chain is built from TRBV24-1 and TRBJ2-5, with D maybe TRBD2 (7 bases). V lost 4 bases and J 0 bases, leaving 29 bases between the germline ends. This CDR3 contains 21 residues. CDR1 is KGHDR, CDR2 SFDVKD, per germline.

This clonotype has a count of ten or more. The V call is TRBV7-8, the J call TRBJ1-1; a possible D gene is TRBD1 (5 bases). The CDR3 covers 15 residues. Germline loops: CDR1 SGHVS, CDR2 FQNEAQ. V gave up 0 bases and J gave up 5 bases, with 13 bases separating them. CDR3 in DNA: TGTGCCAGCAGCTTAGCCTATGGGGGGGAGACTGAAGCTTTCTTT. Its protein is CASSLAYGGETEAFF. The full variable domain, rest sourced from reference TRBV7-8 and TRBJ1-1, is GAGVSQSPRYKVAKRGQDVALRCDPISGHVSLFWYQQALGQGPEFLTYFQNEAQLDKSGLPSDRFFAERPEGSVSTLKIQRTQQEDSAVYLCASSLAYGGETEAFFGQGTRLTVV.

The chain employs TRBV30 and TRBJ2-5, with 9 bases aligning to TRBD2. Germline CDR1 and CDR2: GTSNPN and SVGIG (reference sequence). V shed 0 bases and J 5 bases; nucleotides not matched to a gene: 7. The CDR3 runs to 15 residues. CDR3 bases: TGTGCCTGGAGTGTAGGTAGCGGGAGTTCGGAGACCCAGTACTTC. This translates into CAWSVGSGSSETQYF.

This clonotype has only a few counts. The chain recombines TRBV7-9 with TRBJ2-7; TRBD1 matches at 11 bases. The germline CDR1 and CDR2 sequences are SEHNR and FQNEAQ (reference sequence). CDR3 length equals 16 residues. V was clipped by 2 bases and J by 5 bases; unmatched bases: 8. This CDR3 reads CASSLISRTGGHEQYF. CDR3 nucleotides: TGTGCCAGCAGCTTAATTTCAAGGACAGGGGGCCACGAGCAGTACTTC.

This clonotype was counted many times. The genes are TRBV20-1 and TRBJ2-3; D tentatively reads TRBD1 or TRBD2 (5 bases each). Trimming cost V 4 bases and J 6 bases, with 8 bases left between them. The CDR3 has 11 residues. In germline, CDR1 is DFQATT, CDR2 SNEGSKA (reference sequence). As DNA, the CDR3 is TGCAGTGCTATGGGGGTGGATACGCAGTATTTT. Protein product: CSAMGVDTQYF.

The gene calls are TRBV7-8 and TRBJ2-1, with 15 positions matching TRBD2. Unmatched junction bases numbered 8, after V lost 1 base and J lost 7 bases. This CDR3 region has 18 residues. Germline V gives CDR1 SGHVS, CDR2 FQNEAQ. CDR3 in amino acids: CASSLVVGGTSGGNEQFF. The CDR3 DNA reads TGTGCCAGCAGCTTAGTTGTGGGTGGGACTAGCGGGGGGAATGAGCAGTTCTTC.

The V call is TRBV29-1, the J call TRBJ2-3; the D gene is possibly TRBD2 (7 bases). The CDR3 covers 14 residues. The V end was cut by 4 bases, the J end by 1 base, with 12 bases between. The V gene's germline CDR1 is SQVTM and CDR2 ANQGSEA. The CDR3 DNA reads as TGCAGCGTTGCCGGGAGGACAGGCACAGATACGCAGTATTTT. Protein: CSVAGRTGTDTQYF.

The V call is TRBV28, the J call TRBJ2-3; TRBD2 matches 8 bases. This CDR3 is built from 15 residues. Germline V lookup: CDR1 MDHEN, CDR2 SYDVKM. J lost 6 bases, V lost 3 bases, and 8 bases had no gene match. CDR3 residues: CASSLGAGVSDTQYF. CDR3 nucleotides: TGTGCCAGCAGTTTGGGAGCGGGAGTATCGGATACGCAGTATTTT.

This clonotype was picked up a small number of times. The genes are TRBV5-1 and TRBJ1-2; possibly TRBD1 for D (5 bases). The CDR3 consists of 14 residues. Trimming removed 6 bases at V and 10 bases at J, with 22 bases between. Germline V gene sequence: CDR1 SGHRS, CDR2 YFSETQ. The CDR3 loop reads CASTPGTTSRDYTF. As DNA, the CDR3 is TGCGCCAGCACCCCCGGGACTACCTCCAGGGACTACACCTTC.

The rearrangement uses TRBV18 and TRBJ2-3; D gene ambiguous. Germline V gene sequence: CDR1 KGHSH, CDR2 LQKENI. V gave up 3 bases and J gave up 4 bases, with 14 bases separating them. The CDR3 has 15 residues. CDR3 amino acids: CASSPMGFSADTQYF. CDR3 nucleotide sequence: TGTGCCAGCTCACCCATGGGGTTTTCGGCAGATACGCAGTATTTT.

This clonotype was detected ten times or more. This chain links TRBV12-3 or TRBV12-4 with TRBJ2-5, with 7 bases lining up with TRBD1. The CDR3 is 14 residues long. Trimming cost V 1 base and J 5 bases; bases outside gene matches: 4. CDR3 DNA: TGTGCCAGCAGTTTAGGACAGGGTTGGGAGACCCAGTACTTC. Protein sequence: CASSLGQGWETQYF.

This clonotype showed up many times. This sequence joins TRBV7-2 and TRBJ1-5; D is perhaps TRBD1 (6 bases). The CDR3 consists of 15 residues. From germline, CDR1 is SGHTA and CDR2 FQGNSA. V lost 5 bases to trimming and J lost 3 bases, with 14 bases between them. CDR3: CASSAQGSVNQPQHF. CDR3 coding DNA: TGTGCCAGCAGCGCGCAGGGGAGTGTCAATCAGCCCCAGCATTTT.

Many counts were recorded for this clonotype. The CDR3 region is CASSLAPGNGYTF. As DNA, the CDR3 is TGTGCCAGCAGCTTGGCCCCAGGGAATGGCTACACCTTC. The chain is built from TRBV5-5 and TRBJ1-2, with a tentative D call TRBD1 (5 bases). V lost 0 bases and J 6 bases, leaving 9 bases between the germline ends. Germline CDR1 SGHKS, CDR2 YYEKEE (reference sequence). The CDR3 extends over 13 amino acids.

This clonotype turned up a few times. The rearrangement uses TRBV7-2 and TRBJ1-2; D gene ambiguous. V was clipped by 1 base and J by 8 bases, with 5 bases between them. From germline, CDR1 is SGHTA and CDR2 FQGNSA. The CDR3 loop spans 11 amino acids. The CDR3 nucleotides are TGTGCCAGCAGCTTAGTAGGAGGCTACACCTTC. This encodes CASSLVGGYTF.

The gene calls are TRBV7-2 and TRBJ2-1; D is uncertain. Trimming removed 5 bases at V and 4 bases at J, with 15 bases between. From germline, CDR1 is SGHTA and CDR2 FQGNSA. There are 15 residues in the CDR3. The chain's CDR3 is CASSLGPPQYNEQFF. The CDR3 DNA reads as TGTGCCAGCAGCCTCGGGCCCCCTCAATACAATGAGCAGTTCTTC.

This clonotype was picked up many times. J is TRBJ2-5 and V is TRBV5-1; D ambiguous. This CDR3 is 13 amino acids long. Per the germline V gene, CDR1 is SGHRS and CDR2 is YFSETQ. V gave up 5 bases and J gave up 3 bases, with 11 bases separating them. CDR3 sequence: CASSRIIKETQYF. The CDR3 nucleotides are TGCGCCAGCAGTCGGATTATTAAAGAGACCCAGTACTTC.

The CDR3 DNA is TGTGCCAGCAGCACTAATCCGGGATCGAATTCACCCCTCCACTTT. Residues: CASSTNPGSNSPLHF. The chain joins TRBV7-2 to TRBJ1-6; the D is unclear. There are 15 residues in the CDR3. Germline CDR1 and CDR2: SGHTA and FQGNSA. The ends were cut back, 5 bases at V and 7 bases at J, with 15 bases in the middle.

At least ten counts were recorded for this clonotype. This rearrangement joins TRBV20-1 to TRBJ2-5; 10 bases are shared with TRBD2. The CDR3 has 13 residues. The junction had 1 base not matched to a gene; V was cut back by 5 bases and J by 1 base. From germline, CDR1 is DFQATT and CDR2 SNEGSKA (reference sequence). DNA of the CDR3: TGCAGTGCTCCTAGCGGGGGCCAAGAGACCCAGTACTTC. It encodes CSAPSGGQETQYF.

This clonotype was observed many times. This chain uses TRBV10-2 with TRBJ2-3; 9 bases fit TRBD1. This CDR3 has 16 residues. Germline loops: CDR1 WSHSY, CDR2 SAAADI. After removal of 8 bases from V and 2 bases from J, the junction contained 11 bases not matched to a gene. CDR3 in DNA: TGCGCCAGCCTTGAGAGAGGGACAGGGCTCACAGATACGCAGTATTTT. It specifies CASLERGTGLTDTQYF.

This clonotype came up a few times. J is TRBJ1-2 and V is TRBV18; D is ambiguous. The CDR3 is 13 residues long. V was pared by 2 bases and J by 3 bases, with 7 bases between. Germline assignment: CDR1 KGHSH and CDR2 LQKENI. The CDR3 here is CASSPSQYYGYTF. CDR3 DNA sequence: TGTGCCAGCTCACCATCGCAGTACTATGGCTACACCTTC.

The chain has TRBV20-1 and TRBJ2-7; D is uncertain. CDR3 length: 12 amino acids. V was pared by 4 bases and J by 1 base, with 8 bases between. Germline CDR1 and CDR2: DFQATT and SNEGSKA (reference sequence). The CDR3 nucleotides are TGCAGTGCTAATCGCGGATCCTACGAGCAGTACTTC. Its protein is CSANRGSYEQYF.

V is TRBV24-1 and J is TRBJ1-5; D unresolved. In germline, CDR1 is KGHDR, CDR2 SFDVKD. The V and J ends lost 4 bases and 6 bases respectively, with 6 bases between them. The CDR3 is 12 amino acids. This CDR3 is CATSDSSQPQHF. CDR3 in DNA: TGTGCCACCAGTGACTCCAGTCAGCCCCAGCATTTT.

This clonotype has just a few counts. The V and J genes are TRBV25-1 and TRBJ2-5, with 12 bases aligning to TRBD1. This CDR3 spans 16 amino acids. Looked up from germline, CDR1 is MGHDK and CDR2 is SYGVNS. V shed 7 bases and J 5 bases; nucleotides not matched to a gene: 11. DNA for the CDR3: TGTGCCAGCATCCCAACGACTGGGACAGGGGGCGAGACCCAGTACTTC. This codes for CASIPTTGTGGETQYF.

The chain joins TRBV5-1 to TRBJ1-1; no clear D. This CDR3 is built from 14 residues. Trimming stripped 6 bases from V and 1 base from J, with 13 bases between. The germline gives CDR1 SGHRS, CDR2 YFSETQ. The CDR3 DNA reads as TGCGCCAGCAATTACCAGACTTCGAACACTGAAGCTTTCTTT. This codes for CASNYQTSNTEAFF.

This clonotype was seen a few times. The chain uses TRBV7-2 and TRBJ2-1, with D uncertain. CDR1 is SGHTA and CDR2 is FQGNSA in the germline V gene. Trimming stripped 0 bases from V and 0 bases from J, with 6 bases between. The CDR3 spans 15 residues. This chain's CDR3 is CASSLASTSYNEQFF. CDR3 DNA: TGTGCCAGCAGCTTAGCCTCTACCTCCTACAATGAGCAGTTCTTC.